Sequencing of this T cell receptor (beta chain) was carried out in a study of T cell clonotyping in hematopoietic cell transplantation. The CDR3 contains 14 residues. Germline V gene lookup returns CDR1 SGHVS and CDR2 FQNEAQ. V lost 0 bases, J lost 4 bases, and 1 base stayed unmatched. Profiled with immunoSEQ multiplex PCR; TCRdb holds only in-frame clones, not every one. This repertoire shows about 9,400 clones, around 79% found once; its top ten account for about 16%. Note on this clone: Its target is unknown.

Study results and limitations: Recipient TCR diversity dropped after transplant; expanded clonotypes rose from day 30 to 180. Graft donor and pretransplant recipient Inverse Simpson Index values predicted broader posttransplant TCR diversity.

Blood collection times were about day -28 and days 30, 100, 180 posttransplant. Sequences were derived from PBMCs, sampled 180 days after allogeneic stem cell transplant. V usage is TRBV7-8 and J usage is TRBJ2-5; 8 positions agree with TRBD1. This sequence was found in a male patient between 35 and 55 years old who had an allogeneic stem cell transplant from a related donor, so the T cells may come from the graft donor. Some clones in this sample may be carry-over from other donors' samples. CDR3 nucleotides: TGTGCCAGCAGCTTAGCCGACAGGGGAGAGACCCAGTACTTC. Protein sequence: CASSLADRGETQYF.